The 18 T cell receptor beta chains below all came from one sample that was sequenced in a study of T cell responses to AZD1222 COVID-19 vaccine. Libraries were prepared by immunoSEQ multiplex PCR; TCRdb keeps only in-frame clonotypes and omits some of them. Altogether more than 100,000 clones are present, 90% being singletons, with the ten largest covering 1.5% to 2%. This specimen was peripheral blood, taken on day 0 of AZD1222 vaccination. These receptors were obtained from an adult in good health.

This clone was observed a handful of times. The chain has TRBV25-1 and TRBJ1-6; no clear D gene. The CDR3 contains 14 residues. Germline loops: CDR1 MGHDK, CDR2 SYGVNS. Trimming took 2 bases from V and 9 from J, leaving 11 bases between them. Here the CDR3 reads CASSERPGSSPLHF. The CDR3 DNA follows: TGTGCCAGCAGTGAACGCCCGGGGTCTTCACCCCTCCACTTT.

The chain combines TRBV4-1 with TRBJ1-1; D might be TRBD1 (5 bases). The V end lost 1 base, the J end lost 0 bases, and 9 bases lay between the germline ends. The germline V gene has CDR1 MGHRA and CDR2 YSYEKL. This CDR3 contains 15 residues. Here the CDR3 reads CASSQGRVMNTEAFF. The CDR3 nucleotides read TGCGCCAGCAGCCAAGGCAGGGTCATGAACACTGAAGCTTTCTTT.

The rearrangement joins TRBV28 to TRBJ1-5, with 8 bases that match TRBD1. The CDR3 covers 15 residues. With V trimmed by 6 bases and J by 3 bases, 7 bases remained unmatched. Germline CDR1 MDHEN, CDR2 SYDVKM. In DNA form, the CDR3 reads TGTGCCAGCAGCAGGGGGCGTGGGGACAATCAGCCCCAGCATTTT. Residues: CASSRGRGDNQPQHF.

This chain links TRBV9 with TRBJ2-7, with 7 bases fitting TRBD2. Unmatched junction bases numbered 3, after V lost 3 bases and J lost 0 bases. This CDR3 comprises 14 residues. CDR1 and CDR2 from the germline V gene are SGDLS and YYNGEE. The chain's CDR3 is CASSDLADSYEQYF. The CDR3 nucleotides are TGTGCCAGCAGCGACCTAGCGGACTCCTACGAGCAGTACTTC.

The CDR3 DNA reads as TGTGCCAGCCTAGGGACCTCGGGGGGTGAAAAACTGTTTTTT. Protein product: CASLGTSGGEKLFF. The chain has TRBV6-6 and TRBJ1-4, with D perhaps matching TRBD1 (5 bases). Looked up from germline, CDR1 is MNHNY and CDR2 is SVGAGI (reference sequence). V lost 8 bases and J 7 bases, leaving 17 bases between the germline ends. CDR3 length: 14 residues.

V and J are TRBV12-3 or TRBV12-4 and TRBJ2-7; D tentatively reads TRBD1 or TRBD2 (5 bases each). The CDR3 has 12 residues. V was cut by 8 bases and J by 2 bases, with 10 bases left in between. The CDR3 here is CASEGLTYEQYF. The CDR3 nucleotides read TGTGCCAGCGAGGGGCTAACCTACGAGCAGTACTTC.

This clone was seen many times. The rearrangement joins TRBV7-9 to TRBJ1-1, with 7 nucleotides matching TRBD1. In germline, CDR1 is SEHNR, CDR2 FQNEAQ (reference sequence). This CDR3 is built from 16 residues. After removal of 6 bases from V and 5 bases from J, the junction contained 15 bases not matched to a gene. CDR3 protein: CASSTRPAPGGTEAFF. For the CDR3, the DNA is TGTGCCAGCAGTACCAGACCAGCGCCAGGGGGGACTGAAGCTTTCTTT.

This clone came up once. The chain is built from TRBV9 and TRBJ2-3; 8 positions agree with TRBD2. CDR1 is SGDLS, CDR2 YYNGEE, per germline. The junction had 4 bases not matched to a gene; V was cut back by 7 bases and J by 3 bases. The CDR3 sequence is 13 residues long. Here the CDR3 DNA reads TGTGCCAGCGTTAGCGGGGAAACAGATACGCAGTATTTT. Translating it yields CASVSGETDTQYF.

The chain has TRBV11-2 and TRBJ2-7; maybe TRBD2 (6 bases). V was cut by 8 bases and J by 4 bases, with 21 bases left in between. The germline V gene encodes CDR1 SGHAT and CDR2 FQNNGV. CDR3 length: 15 amino acids. The CDR3 spells CASSQNGGTAYEQYF. CDR3 sequence (DNA): TGTGCCAGCTCTCAAAACGGGGGAACGGCATACGAGCAGTACTTC. Variable domain in full (rest from reference TRBV11-2 and TRBJ2-7): EAGVAQSPRYKIIEKRQSVAFWCNPISGHATLYWYQQILGQGPKLLIQFQNNGVVDDSQLPKDRFSAERLKGVDSTLKIQPAKLEDSAVYLCASSQNGGTAYEQYFGPGTRLTVT.

J is TRBJ2-2 and V is TRBV15; 7 bases agree with TRBD1. The length of the CDR3 is 16 residues. V dropped 1 base and J dropped 2; count of bases not matched to a gene: 4. Looked up from germline, CDR1 is LNHNV and CDR2 is YYDKDF (reference sequence). CDR3 amino acids: CATSRAGTVNTGELFF. CDR3 DNA: TGTGCCACCAGCAGAGCCGGGACAGTAAACACCGGGGAGCTGTTTTTT. The full variable domain, its missing parts supplied by reference TRBV15 and TRBJ2-2, is DAMVIQNPRYQVTQFGKPVTLSCSQTLNHNVMYWYQQKSSQAPKLLFHYYDKDFNNEADTPDNFQSRRPNTSFCFLDIRSPGLGDTAMYLCATSRAGTVNTGELFFGEGSRLTVL.

The V call is TRBV7-9, the J call TRBJ1-2, with 9 nucleotides matching TRBD1. Germline V gene data show CDR1 as SEHNR and CDR2 as FQNEAQ (reference sequence). Unmatched junction bases numbered 12, after V lost 6 bases and J lost 7 bases. This CDR3 spans 15 amino acids. This CDR3 reads CASRSMDRGMGGYTF. DNA of the CDR3: TGTGCCAGCAGGTCGATGGACAGGGGTATGGGTGGCTACACCTTC. Full variable domain (outside the CDR3, taken from reference TRBV7-9 and TRBJ1-2): DTGVSQNPRHKITKRGQNVTFRCDPISEHNRLYWYRQTLGQGPEFLTYFQNEAQLEKSRLLSDRFSAERPKGSFSTLEIQRTEQGDSAMYLCASRSMDRGMGGYTFGSGTRLTVV.

The chain couples TRBV21-1 to TRBJ1-1; the table's D call, TRBD1, was not checked against the DNA. TRBV21-1 is given as a pseudogene. The CDR3 is 17 amino acids. CDR3 protein: CASSKTRGTGENTEAFF. In DNA form, the CDR3 reads TGTGCCAGCAGCAAAACAAGGGGGACAGGGGAGAACACTGAAGCTTTCTTT.

The chain has TRBV4-2 and TRBJ2-1; 11 positions match TRBD2. The ends lost 0 bases at V and 3 bases at J; junction bases unmatched: 10. The germline V gene has CDR1 LGHNA and CDR2 YNFKEQ. CDR3 size: 19 residues. The CDR3, as DNA: TGTGCCAGCAGCCAAGACCCTAGCGGGGGGCGGACATACTACAATGAGCAGTTCTTC. Translation gives CASSQDPSGGRTYYNEQFF.

V gene TRBV9 combines with J gene TRBJ2-2, with 10 positions matching TRBD1. The CDR3 has 15 amino acids. V trimming: 4 bases; J trimming: 6 bases; junction bases outside the gene matches: 6. Per germline, CDR1 SGDLS and CDR2 YYNGEE. For the CDR3, the DNA is TGTGCCAGCAGCCCCCAGACAGGGGGCTCCGGGGAGCTGTTTTTT. It translates to CASSPQTGGSGELFF. Full variable domain (remainder filled in from reference TRBV9 and TRBJ2-2): DSGVTQTPKHLITATGQRVTLRCSPRSGDLSVYWYQQSLDQGLQFLIQYYNGEERAKGNILERFSAQQFPDLHSELNLSSLELGDSALYFCASSPQTGGSGELFFGEGSRLTVL.

The chain uses TRBV4-1 and TRBJ1-5; TRBD1 aligns across 7 bases. The germline CDR1 and CDR2 sequences are MGHRA and YSYEKL. The CDR3 extends over 15 amino acids. V trimming: 3 bases; J trimming: 6 bases; junction bases outside the gene matches: 8. The CDR3 DNA reads TGCGCCAGCAGCCAGGGAGACAGGGCCGGTCAGCCCCAGCATTTT. As protein: CASSQGDRAGQPQHF.

J is TRBJ1-3 and V is TRBV3-1 (or the pseudogene TRBV3-2), with unresolved D. With 0 bases removed from V and 4 bases from J, the gap between germline ends came to 13 bases. CDR3 size: 16 residues. Germline V CDR1 and CDR2: LGHDT, YNNKEL (reference sequence). The CDR3 sequence is CASSQDSALMGNTIYF. In nucleotides, the CDR3 is TGTGCCAGCAGCCAAGATTCAGCCCTGATGGGAAACACCATATATTTT.

This chain uses TRBV9 with TRBJ2-5; 12 bases are a match to TRBD2. Germline V gene data show CDR1 as SGDLS and CDR2 as YYNGEE. The CDR3 totals 17 residues. With 2 bases clipped from V and 1 base from J, the junction kept 6 bases outside the gene matches. CDR3 region: CASSVATSGGFQETQYF. For the CDR3, the DNA is TGTGCCAGCAGCGTGGCGACTAGCGGGGGATTCCAAGAGACCCAGTACTTC.

V gene TRBV7-9 combines with J gene TRBJ1-1; possible D gene TRBD1, 5 bases. CDR3 length equals 12 residues. Germline assignment: CDR1 SEHNR and CDR2 FQNEAQ (reference sequence). The ends were cut back, 2 bases at V and 8 bases at J, with 9 bases in the middle. The CDR3 nucleotides are TGTGCCAGCAGCTTACTCGGGACCGAAGCTTTCTTT. Translating gives CASSLLGTEAFF.